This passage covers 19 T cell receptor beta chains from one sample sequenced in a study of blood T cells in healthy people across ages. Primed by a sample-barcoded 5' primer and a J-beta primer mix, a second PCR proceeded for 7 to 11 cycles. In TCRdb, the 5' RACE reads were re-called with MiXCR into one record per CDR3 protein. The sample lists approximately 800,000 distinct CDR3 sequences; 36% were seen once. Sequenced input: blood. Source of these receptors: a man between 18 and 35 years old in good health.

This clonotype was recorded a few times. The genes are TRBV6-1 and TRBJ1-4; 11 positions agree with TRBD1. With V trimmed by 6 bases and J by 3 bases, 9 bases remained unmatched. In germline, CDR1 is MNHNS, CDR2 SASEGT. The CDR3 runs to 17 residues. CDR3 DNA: TGTGCCAGCAGCCCCTCGGACAGGGGGCTACCTAATGAAAAACTGTTTTTT. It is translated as CASSPSDRGLPNEKLFF.

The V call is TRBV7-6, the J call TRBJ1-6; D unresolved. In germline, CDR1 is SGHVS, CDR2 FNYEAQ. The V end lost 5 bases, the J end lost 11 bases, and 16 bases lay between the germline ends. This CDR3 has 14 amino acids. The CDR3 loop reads CASSDRLPGTPLHF. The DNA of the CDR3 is TGTGCCAGCAGCGACCGATTACCGGGAACACCCCTCCACTTT. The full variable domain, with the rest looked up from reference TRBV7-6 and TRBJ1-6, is GAGVSQSPRYKVTKRGQDVALRCDPISGHVSLYWYRQALGQGPEFLTYFNYEAQQDKSGLPNDRFSAERPEGSISTLTIQRTEQRDSAMYRCASSDRLPGTPLHFGNGTRLTVT.

CDR3 sequence: CASSIDLTGGDYGYTF. The CDR3 coding sequence is TGTGCCAGTAGTATAGATCTGACAGGGGGCGACTATGGCTACACCTTC. The chain is built from TRBV19 and TRBJ1-2; TRBD1 agrees at 10 bases. J was trimmed by 3 bases and V by 0 bases; bases with no gene match: 4. CDR3 size: 16 residues. Germline lookup yields CDR1 LNHDA and CDR2 SQIVND (reference sequence).

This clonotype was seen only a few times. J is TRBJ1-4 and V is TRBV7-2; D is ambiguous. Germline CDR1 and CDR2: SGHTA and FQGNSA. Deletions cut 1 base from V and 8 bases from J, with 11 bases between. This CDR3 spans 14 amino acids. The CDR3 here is CASSLGRRGEKLFF. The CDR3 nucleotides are TGTGCCAGCAGCTTAGGGAGGCGAGGGGAAAAACTGTTTTTT.

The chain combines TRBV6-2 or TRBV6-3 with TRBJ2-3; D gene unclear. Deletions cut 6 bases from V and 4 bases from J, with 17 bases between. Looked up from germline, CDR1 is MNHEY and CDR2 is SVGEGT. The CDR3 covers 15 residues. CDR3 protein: CASSTGKAGADTQYF. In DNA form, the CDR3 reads TGTGCCAGCAGCACCGGCAAGGCTGGGGCAGATACGCAGTATTTT.

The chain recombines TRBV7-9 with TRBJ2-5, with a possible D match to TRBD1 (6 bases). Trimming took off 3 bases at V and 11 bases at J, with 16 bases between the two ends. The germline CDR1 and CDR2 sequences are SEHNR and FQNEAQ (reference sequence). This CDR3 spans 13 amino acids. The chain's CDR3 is CASSFGTNNEQYF. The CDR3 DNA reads TGTGCCAGCAGCTTCGGGACAAACAATGAGCAGTACTTC.

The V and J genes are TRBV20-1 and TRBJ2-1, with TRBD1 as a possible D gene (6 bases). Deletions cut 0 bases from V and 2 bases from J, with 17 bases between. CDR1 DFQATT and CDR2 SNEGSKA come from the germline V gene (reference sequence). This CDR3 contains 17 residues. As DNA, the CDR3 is TGCAGTGCTAGAGACGCGAGGGGGAGATTTACCTACAATGAGCAGTTCTTC. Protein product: CSARDARGRFTYNEQFF.

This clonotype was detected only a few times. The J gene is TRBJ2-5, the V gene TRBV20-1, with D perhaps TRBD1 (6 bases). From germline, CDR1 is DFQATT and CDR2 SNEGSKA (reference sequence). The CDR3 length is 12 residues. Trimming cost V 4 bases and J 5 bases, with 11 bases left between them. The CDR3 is CSAIARGETQYF. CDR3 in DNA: TGCAGTGCTATAGCTAGGGGGGAGACCCAGTACTTC.

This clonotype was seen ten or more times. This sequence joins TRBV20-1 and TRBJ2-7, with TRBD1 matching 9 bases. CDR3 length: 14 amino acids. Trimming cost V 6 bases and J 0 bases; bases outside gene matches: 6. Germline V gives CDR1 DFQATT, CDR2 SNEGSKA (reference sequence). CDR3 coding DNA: TGCAGTGCCCCCGGACAGGGGAGCTCCTACGAGCAGTACTTC. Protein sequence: CSAPGQGSSYEQYF.

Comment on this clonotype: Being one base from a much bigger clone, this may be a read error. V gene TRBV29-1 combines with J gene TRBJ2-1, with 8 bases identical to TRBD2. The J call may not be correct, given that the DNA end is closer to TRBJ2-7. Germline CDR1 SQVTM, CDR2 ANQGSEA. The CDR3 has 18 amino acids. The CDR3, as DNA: TGCAGCGGAAGAGGGCGAGCGGGGGCACGAAGCTCCTACAATGAGCAGTACTTC. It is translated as CSGRGRAGARSSYNEQYF.

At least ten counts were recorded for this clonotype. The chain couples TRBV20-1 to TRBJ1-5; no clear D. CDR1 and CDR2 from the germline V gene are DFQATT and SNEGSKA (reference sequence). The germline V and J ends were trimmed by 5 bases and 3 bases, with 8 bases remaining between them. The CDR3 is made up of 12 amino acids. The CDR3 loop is CSALQPNQPQHF. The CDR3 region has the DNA TGCAGTGCTCTACAGCCCAATCAGCCCCAGCATTTT.

The DNA of the CDR3 is TGTGCCATCAGAACCGGACGCGAGGCCACTGAAGCTTTCTTT. Amino acids: CAIRTGREATEAFF. The chain links TRBV10-3 to TRBJ1-1; D ambiguous. Germline CDR1 reads ENHRY; CDR2 reads SYGVKD. Trimming took off 6 bases at V and 4 bases at J, with 15 bases between the two ends. This CDR3 contains 14 residues.

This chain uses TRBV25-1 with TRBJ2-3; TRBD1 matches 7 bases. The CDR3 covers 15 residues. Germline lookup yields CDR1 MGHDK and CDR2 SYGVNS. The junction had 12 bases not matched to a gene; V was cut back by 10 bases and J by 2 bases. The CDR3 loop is CATATRDRVTDTQYF. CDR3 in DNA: TGTGCCACCGCGACCCGAGACAGGGTCACAGATACGCAGTATTTT.

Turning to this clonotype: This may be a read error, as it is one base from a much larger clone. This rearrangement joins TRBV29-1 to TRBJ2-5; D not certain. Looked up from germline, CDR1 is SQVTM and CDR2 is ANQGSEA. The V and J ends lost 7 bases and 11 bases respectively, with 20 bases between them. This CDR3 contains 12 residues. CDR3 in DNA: TGCAGCGGAACCGGCTTTGTTCGTGAGCAGTACTTC. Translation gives CSGTGFVREQYF.

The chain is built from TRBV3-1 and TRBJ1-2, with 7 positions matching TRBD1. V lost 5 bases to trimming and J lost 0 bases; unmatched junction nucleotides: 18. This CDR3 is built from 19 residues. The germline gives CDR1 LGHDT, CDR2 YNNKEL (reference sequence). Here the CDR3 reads CASSSKQGPVSFTNYGYTF. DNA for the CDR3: TGTGCCAGCAGCTCAAAACAGGGGCCGGTCTCTTTCACTAACTATGGCTACACCTTC.

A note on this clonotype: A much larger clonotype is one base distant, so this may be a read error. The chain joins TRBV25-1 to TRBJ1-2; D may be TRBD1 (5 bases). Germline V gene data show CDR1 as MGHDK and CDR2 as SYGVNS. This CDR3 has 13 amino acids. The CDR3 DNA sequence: TGTGCCGGCAGTGCTTGGGACTCGCATGGCTACACCTTC. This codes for CAGSAWDSHGYTF.

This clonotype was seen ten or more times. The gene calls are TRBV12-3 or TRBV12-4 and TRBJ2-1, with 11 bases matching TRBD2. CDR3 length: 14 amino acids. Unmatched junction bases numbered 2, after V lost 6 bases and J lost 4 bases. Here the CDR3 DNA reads TGTGCCAGCAGCCCTAGCGGGGGGTACAATGAGCAGTTCTTC. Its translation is CASSPSGGYNEQFF.

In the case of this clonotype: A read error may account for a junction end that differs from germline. CDR3 nucleotide sequence: TGTGCCAGCAGCTTCGTCACGGAAGCCAAAAACGTTCAGTACTTC. As protein: CASSFVTEAKNVQYF. This sequence joins TRBV5-6 and TRBJ2-4, with no clear D. CDR3 length: 15 residues. Per the germline V gene, CDR1 is SGHDT and CDR2 is YYEEEE.

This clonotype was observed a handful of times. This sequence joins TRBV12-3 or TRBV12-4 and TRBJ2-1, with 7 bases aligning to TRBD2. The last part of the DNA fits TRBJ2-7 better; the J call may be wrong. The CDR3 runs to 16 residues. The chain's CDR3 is CASSFRAGSSYNEQYF. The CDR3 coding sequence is TGTGCCAGCAGTTTTCGAGCGGGGAGCTCCTACAATGAGCAGTACTTC.